This passage covers 24 T cell receptor beta chains from one sample sequenced in a study of blood T cell repertoires in COVID-19. TCRdb's copy holds only in-frame clones and misses some; the assay was immunoSEQ multiplex PCR. Here the sample spans some 130,000 clones, approximately 78% being singletons. Material: peripheral blood. These receptors were obtained from a man in his 60s who had recovered from COVID-19.

The gene calls are TRBV7-2 and TRBJ2-7; the match to TRBD2 covers 10 bases. The CDR3 loop spans 15 amino acids. V lost 5 bases to trimming and J lost 6 bases; unmatched junction nucleotides: 10. Germline loops: CDR1 SGHTA, CDR2 FQGNSA. Written as DNA, the CDR3 is TGTGCCAGCAGCCTAGGCCTAGCGGGAGTAAGCGAGCAGTACTTC. Translation gives CASSLGLAGVSEQYF.

This clone occurred once. The gene calls are TRBV19 and TRBJ1-2; 7 bases are a match to TRBD1. CDR1 and CDR2 from the germline V gene are LNHDA and SQIVND (reference sequence). V lost 3 bases, J lost 4 bases, and 8 bases stayed unmatched. There are 15 residues in the CDR3. CDR3 sequence (DNA): TGTGCCAGTAGTATTTCCGGGACAGCCCGCTATGGCTACACCTTC. Protein: CASSISGTARYGYTF.

The rearrangement uses TRBV11-3 and TRBJ2-2; D gene unclear. With 0 bases removed from V and 8 bases from J, the gap between germline ends came to 7 bases. The germline gives CDR1 SGHNT, CDR2 YENEEA. CDR3 size: 13 residues. This CDR3 is CASSLDSTGELFF. Written as DNA, the CDR3 is TGTGCCAGCAGCTTAGATAGTACTGGGGAGCTGTTTTTT.

The chain uses TRBV30 and TRBJ2-7; 7 nucleotides match TRBD1. The trim removed 7 bases at V and 0 bases at J, leaving 3 bases unmatched. CDR3 size: 12 residues. Germline V gene lookup returns CDR1 GTSNPN and CDR2 SVGIG (reference sequence). The CDR3 spells CASRDSSYEQYF. In DNA, the CDR3 is TGTGCCTCCAGGGACAGCTCCTACGAGCAGTACTTC.

This clone turned up a few times. The chain is built from TRBV7-3 and TRBJ1-6, with TRBD1 matching 10 bases. V trimming: 2 bases; J trimming: 7 bases; junction bases outside the gene matches: 2. CDR1 and CDR2 from the germline V gene are SGHTA and FQGTGA. The CDR3 consists of 15 residues. The DNA of the CDR3 is TGTGCCAGCAGCTTAGGGACAGGGGCGAATTCACCCCTCCACTTT. Its translation: CASSLGTGANSPLHF.

V is TRBV4-1 and J is TRBJ1-1, with D possibly matching TRBD1 (6 bases). This CDR3 has 13 amino acids. V lost 5 bases and J lost 0, with 7 bases in between. From germline, CDR1 is MGHRA and CDR2 YSYEKL. Written as DNA, the CDR3 is TGCGCCAGCAGCTGGACAGTGAACACTGAAGCTTTCTTT. Protein product: CASSWTVNTEAFF.

The chain uses TRBV5-1 and TRBJ1-1; 8 bases are a match to TRBD1. This CDR3 spans 14 amino acids. From germline, CDR1 is SGHRS and CDR2 YFSETQ. J lost 5 bases, V lost 4 bases, and 7 bases had no gene match. The CDR3 loop reads CASSKDRGGTEAFF. The CDR3 bases are TGCGCCAGCAGCAAAGACAGGGGCGGAACTGAAGCTTTCTTT.

The chain couples TRBV6-5 to TRBJ1-6; D gene unclear. Germline V lookup: CDR1 MNHEY, CDR2 SVGAGI. Trimming took off 6 bases at V and 7 bases at J, with 13 bases between the two ends. The CDR3 covers 14 residues. The CDR3, as DNA: TGTGCCAGCAGATCGGAGGGAACAAATTCACCCCTCCACTTT. Translating it yields CASRSEGTNSPLHF.

The genes are TRBV5-4 and TRBJ2-7; TRBD2 matches 8 bases. This CDR3 spans 12 amino acids. V shed 4 bases, J shed 6 bases, and the junction held 3 bases outside the gene matches. From germline, CDR1 is SGHNT and CDR2 YYREEE (reference sequence). The CDR3 loop is CASSLGGGEQYF. The CDR3 DNA follows: TGTGCCAGCAGCCTCGGGGGGGGCGAGCAGTACTTC.

The chain couples TRBV18 to TRBJ1-6; D gene uncertain. The CDR3 is 14 residues long. The germline V gene encodes CDR1 KGHSH and CDR2 LQKENI. V lost 1 base and J 10 bases, leaving 11 bases between the germline ends. As DNA, the CDR3 is TGTGCCAGCTCACCACGGGCCGAGACCTCACCCCTCCACTTT. This gives the protein CASSPRAETSPLHF.

The CDR3 loop is CASSQESLNIQYF. DNA of the CDR3: TGCGCCAGCAGCCAAGAATCCCTAAACATTCAGTACTTC. The chain is built from TRBV4-1 and TRBJ2-4; D is undetermined. Germline lookup yields CDR1 MGHRA and CDR2 YSYEKL. V was trimmed by 0 bases and J by 6 bases, leaving 6 bases between them. This CDR3 has 13 amino acids.

The chain combines TRBV5-6 with TRBJ1-4; possibly TRBD1 for D (6 bases). The CDR3 runs 16 residues. CDR1 and CDR2 (germline): SGHDT, YYEEEE. The ends were cut back, 2 bases at V and 3 bases at J, with 14 bases in the middle. CDR3 nucleotide sequence: TGTGCCAGCAGCTTCCGCCCGACAGGCTCTAATGAAAAACTGTTTTTT. This translates into CASSFRPTGSNEKLFF.

There are a few counts of this clone. The chain recombines TRBV3-1 (or the pseudogene TRBV3-2) with TRBJ2-5, with TRBD2 matching over 9 bases. Per the germline V gene, CDR1 is LGHDT and CDR2 is YNNKEL (reference sequence). This CDR3 has 15 amino acids. V lost 1 base to trimming and J lost 6 bases; unmatched junction nucleotides: 6. CDR3 coding DNA: TGTGCCAGCAGCCAAGTTGCGGGGGGGCAACAGACCCAGTACTTC. It specifies CASSQVAGGQQTQYF.

The CDR3 region has the DNA TGTGCCAGCAGCGCTTCGACAGGGGAACAACATGGACTGTTTTTT. Protein product: CASSASTGEQHGLFF. The genes are TRBV9 and TRBJ1-4; TRBD1 matches 8 bases. Germline V gene data show CDR1 as SGDLS and CDR2 as YYNGEE. This CDR3 spans 15 amino acids. Trimming at V came to 3 bases and at J to 13 bases, leaving 14 bases not matched to a gene.

This chain joins TRBV7-2 and TRBJ2-7; TRBD2 aligns across 7 bases. The CDR3 is 15 residues long. V lost 1 base and J lost 3; bases outside the gene matches: 6. Germline assignment: CDR1 SGHTA and CDR2 FQGNSA. The CDR3 region is CASSLEASGYYEQYF. The CDR3 DNA follows: TGTGCCAGCAGCTTAGAGGCTAGCGGTTACTACGAGCAGTACTTC.

The V call is TRBV6-5, the J call TRBJ1-5; weak D call: TRBD1 (6 bases). Trimming removed 6 bases at V and 6 bases at J, with 15 bases between. The CDR3 is 14 amino acids. Looked up from germline, CDR1 is MNHEY and CDR2 is SVGAGI. The CDR3 nucleotides read TGTGCCAGCAGACCCGGACAGCTGTCTCAGCCCCAGCATTTT. Translating gives CASRPGQLSQPQHF.

V gene TRBV6-2 or TRBV6-3 combines with J gene TRBJ2-1, with 9 bases matching TRBD2. The CDR3 loop spans 15 amino acids. V lost 2 bases to trimming and J lost 4 bases; unmatched junction nucleotides: 3. The germline V gene has CDR1 MNHEY and CDR2 SVGEGT. The CDR3 nucleotides read TGTGCCAGCAGTTACCGGGCGGGAGGGTACAATGAGCAGTTCTTC. It specifies CASSYRAGGYNEQFF.

The chain links TRBV7-2 to TRBJ2-1; TRBD1 agrees at 7 bases. Germline V gene sequence: CDR1 SGHTA, CDR2 FQGNSA. With 1 base clipped from V and 7 bases from J, the junction kept 10 bases outside the gene matches. The CDR3 has 16 residues. As DNA, the CDR3 is TGTGCCAGCAGCTTAGGAGGAAGGGGGCGTCTAAATGAGCAGTTCTTC. Its translation is CASSLGGRGRLNEQFF.

This chain uses TRBV19 with TRBJ2-5, with D perhaps matching TRBD2 (5 bases). The CDR3 has 15 residues. From germline, CDR1 is LNHDA and CDR2 SQIVND (reference sequence). V dropped 3 bases and J dropped 2 bases, with 13 bases sitting between them. CDR3 in DNA: TGTGCCAGTAGTATCTGGGAGAGCCCTCAAGAGACCCAGTACTTC. The encoded protein is CASSIWESPQETQYF. The complete variable domain, with remaining parts taken from reference TRBV19 and TRBJ2-5, reads DGGITQSPKYLFRKEGQNVTLSCEQNLNHDAMYWYRQDPGQGLRLIYYSQIVNDFQKGDIAEGYSVSREKKESFPLTVTSAQKNPTAFYLCASSIWESPQETQYFGPGTRLLVL.

V gene TRBV11-3 combines with J gene TRBJ2-2; the D is unclear. The ends were cut back, 5 bases at V and 5 bases at J, with 9 bases in the middle. CDR3 length: 13 amino acids. Per germline, CDR1 SGHNT and CDR2 YENEEA. DNA of the CDR3: TGTGCCAGCAGCGCCGGAGCTACCGGGGAGCTGTTTTTT. This gives the protein CASSAGATGELFF. The whole variable domain, filled in from reference TRBV11-3 and TRBJ2-2, reads EAGVVQSPRYKIIEKKQPVAFWCNPISGHNTLYWYLQNLGQGPELLIRYENEEAVDDSQLPKDRFSAERLKGVDSTLKIQPAELGDSAVYLCASSAGATGELFFGEGSRLTVL.

This chain connects TRBV25-1 to TRBJ2-1, with a possible D match to TRBD2 (5 bases). Germline-derived CDR1 and CDR2 are MGHDK and SYGVNS. The ends were cut back, 4 bases at V and 0 bases at J, with 13 bases in the middle. The CDR3 spans 16 residues. The CDR3 region has the DNA TGTGCCAGCAGTGGGGCGGGCGTTAGCTCCTACAATGAGCAGTTCTTC. It is translated as CASSGAGVSSYNEQFF.

The V and J genes are TRBV7-3 and TRBJ2-5; 7 bases match TRBD1. The CDR3 extends over 13 amino acids. Germline V gene lookup returns CDR1 SGHTA and CDR2 FQGTGA. V gave up 5 bases and J gave up 1 base; unmatched junction bases: 1. The CDR3 sequence is CASSRDSQETQYF. The CDR3, as DNA: TGTGCCAGCAGCAGGGACAGCCAAGAGACCCAGTACTTC.

In nucleotides, the CDR3 is TGTGCCAGCAGCCCGAGGACTAGCGGGCTTGGAGATACGCAGTATTTT. This encodes CASSPRTSGLGDTQYF. This chain uses TRBV7-9 with TRBJ2-3; TRBD2 matches at 11 bases. Germline V gene data show CDR1 as SEHNR and CDR2 as FQNEAQ (reference sequence). The CDR3 covers 16 residues. The V and J ends lost 5 bases and 5 bases, in that order; junction bases with no gene match: 9.

This chain links TRBV4-3 with TRBJ2-5; TRBD2 is a possible D gene (6 bases). Germline values: CDR1 LGHNA, CDR2 YSLEER. The ends were cut back, 0 bases at V and 9 bases at J, with 14 bases in the middle. CDR3 length equals 14 residues. The CDR3 sequence: CASSQETRSGAQYF. CDR3 DNA: TGCGCCAGCAGCCAAGAGACTAGAAGTGGGGCCCAGTACTTC.